These 29 T cell receptor beta chains came from one sample sequenced in a study of response to subunit inactivated influenza vaccine. TCRdb processed the RT-PCR reads anew with MiXCR; each CDR3 protein has one entry. The sample includes hundreds of thousands of distinct CDR3 sequences, about a fifth seen only once; the top ten take more than 8.5%. The material was PBMCs from blood, obtained approximately 20 months after vaccination. The receptors stem from a man aged 50-75 years who received an inactivated influenza vaccine.

This clonotype was seen a handful of times. The chain employs TRBV5-1 and TRBJ1-4; 9 positions agree with TRBD1. The V gene end was trimmed by 4 bases and the J gene end by 8 bases; junction bases not matched to a gene: 15. The CDR3 contains 17 residues. Germline CDR1 reads SGHRS; CDR2 reads YFSETQ. The CDR3 nucleotides read TGCGCCAGCAGCGGAAGGACAGGGGCCAACCTTGTCGAAAAACTGTTTTTT. It yields the protein CASSGRTGANLVEKLFF.

The chain has TRBV7-9 and TRBJ2-3; 10 nucleotides line up with TRBD2. The CDR3 length is 16 residues. V lost 5 bases and J lost 6; bases outside the gene matches: 11. The V gene's germline CDR1 is SEHNR and CDR2 FQNEAQ (reference sequence). CDR3 DNA sequence: TGTGCCAGCAGCCGGCCCAGCGGGGGGGTCCTCGATACGCAGTATTTT. As protein: CASSRPSGGVLDTQYF.

This chain connects TRBV3-1 to TRBJ2-1; possibly TRBD2 for D (5 bases). The CDR3 covers 13 residues. V lost 4 bases to trimming and J lost 8 bases, with 12 bases between them. Per germline, CDR1 LGHDT and CDR2 YNNKEL (reference sequence). The CDR3 sequence: CASSPGGRDEQFF. Written as DNA, the CDR3 is TGTGCCAGCAGCCCCGGTGGGCGGGATGAGCAGTTCTTC.

The chain carries TRBV6-2 or TRBV6-3 and TRBJ2-3; D remains ambiguous. Germline CDR1 is MNHEY and CDR2 is SVGEGT. Trimming pared 5 bases from V and 7 bases from J, leaving 10 bases between. The CDR3 covers 12 residues. The CDR3 region is CASSTLTNTQYF. DNA for the CDR3: TGTGCCAGCAGTACCCTCACGAATACGCAGTATTTT.

The chain links TRBV7-9 to TRBJ1-2; 7 bases line up with TRBD1. The J segment lost 6 bases and the V segment lost 2 bases, leaving 6 bases of the junction unmatched. Per the germline V gene, CDR1 is SEHNR and CDR2 is FQNEAQ (reference sequence). This CDR3 spans 14 amino acids. The CDR3 reads CASSLKGTENGYTF. CDR3 nucleotide sequence: TGTGCCAGCAGCTTAAAGGGGACAGAAAATGGCTACACCTTC.

This clonotype was observed a few times. This rearrangement joins TRBV12-3 or TRBV12-4 to TRBJ2-4, with TRBD1 identical over 8 bases. Losses at the gene ends were 8 bases for V and 0 bases for J; bases not matched to a gene: 9. This CDR3 has 16 residues. CDR3 sequence (DNA): TGTGCCAGCCGGACCACAGGGGGATTAGCCAAAAACATTCAGTACTTC. Protein: CASRTTGGLAKNIQYF.

This sequence joins TRBV11-2 and TRBJ2-2; D ambiguous. CDR1 and CDR2 (germline): SGHAT, FQNNGV. Trimming removed 2 bases from V and 5 bases from J, with 6 bases in between. The CDR3 is made up of 13 amino acids. The CDR3: CASSLKRTGELFF. The CDR3 DNA follows: TGTGCCAGCAGCTTAAAGAGGACCGGGGAGCTGTTTTTT.

This clonotype has a handful of counts. The gene calls are TRBV28 and TRBJ2-2, with a possible D match to TRBD2 (5 bases). The CDR3 totals 16 residues. The germline V and J ends were trimmed by 7 bases and 5 bases, with 20 bases remaining between them. CDR1 and CDR2 from the germline V gene are MDHEN and SYDVKM. CDR3 nucleotides: TGTGCCAGCATCAAGGCCTTCTCCTGGGAGACCGGGGAGCTGTTTTTT. It yields the protein CASIKAFSWETGELFF.

The V gene is TRBV7-2, the J gene TRBJ2-7, with 9 positions matching TRBD2. Germline V gives CDR1 SGHTA, CDR2 FQGNSA. V dropped 4 bases and J dropped 3; count of bases not matched to a gene: 7. This CDR3 comprises 15 residues. In DNA, the CDR3 is TGTGCCAGCAGCTCAATCCGACTAGCGGTCTACGAGCAGTACTTC. Translating gives CASSSIRLAVYEQYF. The full variable domain, completed using reference TRBV7-2 and TRBJ2-7, is GAGVSQSPSNKVTEKGKDVELRCDPISGHTALYWYRQSLGQGLEFLIYFQGNSAPDKSGLPSDRFSAERTGGSVSTLTIQRTQQEDSAVYLCASSSIRLAVYEQYFGPGTRLTVT.

This sequence joins TRBV12-3 or TRBV12-4 and TRBJ1-5; D is unclear. V gave up 7 bases and J gave up 1 base, with 14 bases separating them. This CDR3 spans 15 amino acids. The CDR3 DNA reads as TGTGCCAGCAACCAGGACGGTATGAGCAATCAGCCCCAGCATTTT. Amino acid sequence: CASNQDGMSNQPQHF.

This clonotype was counted a few times. The V and J genes are TRBV6-2 or TRBV6-3 and TRBJ2-2; D might be TRBD1 (5 bases). Germline V gene data show CDR1 as MNHEY and CDR2 as SVGEGT. With 2 bases removed from V and 6 bases from J, the gap between germline ends came to 13 bases. CDR3 length: 15 residues. CDR3 in amino acids: CASSYGQGTSGELFF. CDR3 nucleotide sequence: TGTGCCAGCAGTTACGGGCAGGGTACATCCGGGGAGCTGTTTTTT.

The chain employs TRBV29-1 and TRBJ2-7; 14 bases agree with TRBD2. The germline V gene has CDR1 SQVTM and CDR2 ANQGSEA. Trimming cost V 6 bases and J 4 bases; bases outside gene matches: 5. The length of the CDR3 is 14 residues. The CDR3 nucleotides are TGCAGCGTCACGGGACTAGCGGGAGTGTACGAGCAGTACTTC. It encodes CSVTGLAGVYEQYF.

The table lists this clonotype with a few counts. This chain links TRBV6-6 with TRBJ1-4; TRBD1 is a possible D gene (6 bases). Trimming took off 6 bases at V and 7 bases at J, with 12 bases between the two ends. Germline loops: CDR1 MNHNY, CDR2 SVGAGI (reference sequence). The CDR3 consists of 13 residues. As DNA, the CDR3 is TGTGCCAGCAGCCTCCACAGGGTTGAAAAACTGTTTTTT. Encoded protein: CASSLHRVEKLFF.

This clonotype occurred a few times. The chain uses TRBV6-2 or TRBV6-3 and TRBJ2-1; the D gene is possibly TRBD2 (5 bases). The germline gives CDR1 MNHEY, CDR2 SVGEGT. This CDR3 contains 16 residues. V lost 5 bases to trimming and J lost 3 bases, with 17 bases between them. The CDR3 DNA is TGTGCCAGCAGTCACTACTCGGGGTGGGGCTACAATGAGCAGTTCTTC. Residues: CASSHYSGWGYNEQFF.

This clonotype was recorded many times. A junction end diverges from the germline sequence, so it may reflect a read error. V usage is TRBV7-9 and J usage is TRBJ1-2; 9 bases align to TRBD1. CDR1 and CDR2 (germline): SEHNR, FQNEAQ (reference sequence). This CDR3 is built from 11 residues. The CDR3 DNA reads as TGTGCCAGCAGCACCGACAGGGGGTATGCCTTC. Translating gives CASSTDRGYAF.

V gene TRBV20-1 combines with J gene TRBJ2-5, with D possibly TRBD2 on 5 matching bases. The CDR3 has 13 amino acids. Germline-derived CDR1 and CDR2 are DFQATT and SNEGSKA (reference sequence). Deletions cut 5 bases from V and 3 bases from J, with 13 bases between. In DNA, the CDR3 is TGCAGTGCTTACGGGAATCTGGAAGAGACCCAGTACTTC. Residues: CSAYGNLEETQYF.

The rearrangement uses TRBV24-1 and TRBJ2-3; D unresolved. CDR1 is KGHDR and CDR2 is SFDVKD in the germline V gene. Trimming removed 6 bases at V and 6 bases at J, with 12 bases between. CDR3 size: 13 residues. CDR3 sequence (DNA): TGTGCCACCAGTATCGGCCCCCAGGATACGCAGTATTTT. Its translation is CATSIGPQDTQYF.

The chain is built from TRBV9 and TRBJ2-2; D gene uncertain. V dropped 1 base and J dropped 6 bases, with 10 bases sitting between them. This CDR3 spans 14 amino acids. Germline loops: CDR1 SGDLS, CDR2 YYNGEE. CDR3 protein: CASSVNQRPGELFF. In DNA form, the CDR3 reads TGTGCCAGCAGCGTAAACCAGCGACCCGGGGAGCTGTTTTTT.

V and J are TRBV20-1 and TRBJ1-2; possible D gene TRBD1, 5 bases. Germline-derived CDR1 and CDR2 are DFQATT and SNEGSKA (reference sequence). Trimming shortened V by 6 bases and J by 10 bases, and 24 bases separated the two germline ends. This CDR3 comprises 14 residues. CDR3 in amino acids: CSARSGLGGQSYTF. CDR3 sequence (DNA): TGCAGTGCCAGATCAGGGTTGGGAGGACAATCCTACACCTTC.

This sequence joins TRBV25-1 and TRBJ2-3, with TRBD1 as a possible D gene (5 bases). The CDR3 runs to 15 residues. CDR1 MGHDK and CDR2 SYGVNS come from the germline V gene. Between the trimmed V and J ends, which lost 2 bases and 1 base, there was a span of 10 bases. CDR3 DNA sequence: TGTGCCAGCAGTGAACTTGACAGCCGCACAGATACGCAGTATTTT. It is translated as CASSELDSRTDTQYF. The full variable domain, with the rest looked up from reference TRBV25-1 and TRBJ2-3, is EADIYQTPRYLVIGTGKKITLECSQTMGHDKMYWYQQDPGMELHLIHYSYGVNSTEKGDLSSESTVSRIRTEHFPLTLESARPSHTSQYLCASSELDSRTDTQYFGPGTRLTVL.

This chain links TRBV2 with TRBJ1-2; D not resolved. Germline V CDR1 and CDR2: SNHLY, FYNNEI. This CDR3 is built from 13 residues. V dropped 2 bases and J dropped 4 bases, with 8 bases sitting between them. The CDR3 spells CASSELQTYGYTF. The CDR3 DNA is TGTGCCAGCAGTGAATTACAGACCTATGGCTACACCTTC.

This clonotype was detected only a few times. The rearrangement uses TRBV7-9 and TRBJ2-5; maybe TRBD2 (7 bases). V lost 5 bases to trimming and J lost 10 bases, with 11 bases between them. Looked up from germline, CDR1 is SEHNR and CDR2 is FQNEAQ (reference sequence). The CDR3 is 11 amino acids. CDR3 DNA sequence: TGTGCCAGCAGCCAGGGAGGGGGCCAGTACTTC. This encodes CASSQGGGQYF. Drawing the rest from reference TRBV7-9 and TRBJ2-5, the complete variable domain is DTGVSQNPRHKITKRGQNVTFRCDPISEHNRLYWYRQTLGQGPEFLTYFQNEAQLEKSRLLSDRFSAERPKGSFSTLEIQRTEQGDSAMYLCASSQGGGQYFGPGTRLLVL.

CDR3 loop: CASSSREAYEQYF. The CDR3, as DNA: TGTGCCAGCAGTTCCCGGGAGGCCTACGAGCAGTACTTC. V is TRBV6-5 and J is TRBJ2-7; 7 nucleotides align to TRBD2. With 4 bases clipped from V and 2 bases from J, the junction kept 2 bases outside the gene matches. Germline V gene lookup returns CDR1 MNHEY and CDR2 SVGAGI. The length of the CDR3 is 13 residues.

The J gene is TRBJ1-5, the V gene TRBV24-1; possible D gene TRBD1, 6 bases. CDR3 length equals 14 residues. Germline CDR1 is KGHDR and CDR2 is SFDVKD. Trimming removed 4 bases at V and 7 bases at J, with 13 bases between. CDR3 coding DNA: TGTGCCACCAGTGAACAGGGCCGGGAGCAGCCCCAGCATTTT. Protein product: CATSEQGREQPQHF.

This sequence joins TRBV3-1 and TRBJ2-7, with a tentative D call TRBD1 (5 bases). The CDR3 loop spans 14 amino acids. The V end lost 4 bases, the J end lost 4 bases, and 14 bases lay between the germline ends. Germline CDR1 and CDR2: LGHDT and YNNKEL (reference sequence). CDR3 loop: CASSLGPDRYEQYF. The CDR3 bases are TGTGCCAGCAGCCTCGGACCTGACAGATACGAGCAGTACTTC.

This sequence joins TRBV7-9 and TRBJ1-2; D call uncertain. Trimming shortened V by 2 bases and J by 6 bases, and 16 bases separated the two germline ends. The CDR3 length is 15 residues. The germline gives CDR1 SEHNR, CDR2 FQNEAQ (reference sequence). CDR3 in DNA: TGTGCCAGCAGCTTACCCCGGGAAGGGTCTGATGGCTACACCTTC. Translating it yields CASSLPREGSDGYTF.

The chain combines TRBV27 with TRBJ2-7, with TRBD1 as a possible D gene (5 bases). Germline V lookup: CDR1 MNHEY, CDR2 SMNVEV (reference sequence). Trimming left V 5 bases short and J 0 bases short, with 14 bases between. The CDR3 has 15 residues. CDR3 protein: CASSPRQPSSYEQYF. Written as DNA, the CDR3 is TGTGCCAGCAGTCCCCGACAGCCTAGCTCCTACGAGCAGTACTTC.

This clonotype showed up just a few times. The rearrangement joins TRBV20-1 to TRBJ2-3; D remains unclear. Germline-derived CDR1 and CDR2 are DFQATT and SNEGSKA (reference sequence). The CDR3 totals 15 residues. V gave up 0 bases and J gave up 1 base, with 11 bases separating them. The chain's CDR3 is CSAREGLRRTDTQYF. The CDR3 region has the DNA TGCAGTGCTAGAGAAGGTTTGAGACGCACAGATACGCAGTATTTT.

This clonotype was detected many times. The chain links TRBV19 to TRBJ1-1; the match to TRBD1 covers 8 bases. This CDR3 spans 15 amino acids. After removal of 5 bases from V and 0 bases from J, the junction contained 5 bases not matched to a gene. Germline assignment: CDR1 LNHDA and CDR2 SQIVND (reference sequence). In DNA, the CDR3 is TGTGCCAGTAGTTACGACAGGGGTGTGAACACTGAAGCTTTCTTT. Protein sequence: CASSYDRGVNTEAFF.